This passage covers 18 T cell receptor beta chains from one sample sequenced in a study of blood T cell repertoires in COVID-19 (dated by TCRdb to the early 2020s). Library preparation used the immunoSEQ multiplex PCR assay. Held by TCRdb, this immuneACCESS table contains in-frame sequences only and omits some clones. Under half of the omission traces to an unresolved V gene where checked; the cause of the rest is unknown. This sample gives over 60,000 clones in total; around nine tenths of them show up just once. The biggest ten clones account for about an eighth of the sample. The sample was peripheral blood. The receptors here all came from a woman between 55 and 75 years old with acute or convalescent COVID-19.

CDR3 protein: CASTSPPNTEAFF. CDR3 nucleotides: TGCGCCAGCACCTCCCCCCCGAACACTGAAGCTTTCTTT. J is TRBJ1-1 and V is TRBV5-1, with D uncertain. Trimming stripped 6 bases from V and 1 base from J, with 10 bases between. The germline CDR1 and CDR2 sequences are SGHRS and YFSETQ. The CDR3 has 13 amino acids.

The rearrangement uses TRBV20-1 and TRBJ2-1; TRBD2 agrees at 8 bases. V trimming: 2 bases; J trimming: 16 bases; junction bases outside the gene matches: 7. Germline V gives CDR1 DFQATT, CDR2 SNEGSKA (reference sequence). This CDR3 is built from 11 residues. CDR3: CSARSGLAYFF. The CDR3 region has the DNA TGCAGTGCTAGATCCGGACTAGCTTACTTCTTC.

V and J are TRBV3-1 (or the pseudogene TRBV3-2) and TRBJ2-7; TRBD1 matches at 8 bases. The germline gives CDR1 LGHDT, CDR2 YNNKEL (reference sequence). The CDR3 has 15 residues. Trimming cost V 4 bases and J 1 base; bases outside gene matches: 6. CDR3 loop: CASSPQGALSYEQYF. The CDR3 nucleotides are TGTGCCAGCAGCCCGCAGGGGGCGCTTTCCTACGAGCAGTACTTC.

This chain connects TRBV27 to TRBJ1-2; 10 nucleotides line up with TRBD1. Germline V gene sequence: CDR1 MNHEY, CDR2 SMNVEV (reference sequence). After removal of 6 bases from V and 2 bases from J, the junction contained 3 bases not matched to a gene. The CDR3 covers 14 residues. The CDR3 DNA reads TGTGCCAGCAGATCGGGACAGGGGAACTATGGCTACACCTTC. As protein: CASRSGQGNYGYTF.

The V and J genes are TRBV7-6 and TRBJ2-5, with 9 bases that match TRBD2. The ends lost 6 bases at V and 5 bases at J; junction bases unmatched: 16. The CDR3 covers 17 residues. The germline V gene has CDR1 SGHVS and CDR2 FNYEAQ. Here the CDR3 reads CASSFLAGVRPEETQYF. The DNA for the CDR3 is TGTGCCAGCAGTTTCTTAGCGGGGGTGAGGCCAGAGGAGACCCAGTACTTC.

The chain is built from TRBV15 and TRBJ2-7, with a weak D call TRBD2 (7 bases). Germline values: CDR1 LNHNV, CDR2 YYDKDF (reference sequence). The CDR3 loop spans 13 amino acids. The V gene lost 5 bases and the J gene lost 7 bases, with 15 bases spanning the gap. CDR3 sequence reads: CATSGNREGEQYF. CDR3 bases: TGTGCCACCAGCGGTAACAGGGAGGGTGAGCAGTACTTC.

V usage is TRBV9 and J usage is TRBJ1-2; 7 nucleotides agree with TRBD1. Germline V gives CDR1 SGDLS, CDR2 YYNGEE. V lost 4 bases and J lost 4; bases outside the gene matches: 10. The CDR3 is made up of 15 amino acids. The CDR3: CASSPQGGGGYGYTF. The DNA for the CDR3 is TGTGCCAGCAGCCCCCAAGGGGGCGGTGGCTATGGCTACACCTTC.

The V and J genes are TRBV7-9 and TRBJ2-1, with 10 bases aligning to TRBD1. The CDR3 has 17 residues. V gave up 3 bases and J gave up 4 bases; unmatched junction bases: 9. CDR1 and CDR2 from the germline V gene are SEHNR and FQNEAQ (reference sequence). Here the CDR3 DNA reads TGTGCCAGCAGCTTGAGGGACAGGGGTCCCCTATACAATGAGCAGTTCTTC. Protein: CASSLRDRGPLYNEQFF.

The chain couples TRBV12-5 to TRBJ1-3; 7 nucleotides align to TRBD1. Germline V lookup: CDR1 LGHNT, CDR2 FRNRAP. The CDR3 runs 15 residues. V lost 7 bases, J lost 0 bases, and 6 bases stayed unmatched. The CDR3 DNA reads TGTGCTAGTGCCCGGGACAGTGTCTCTGGAAACACCATATATTTT. Translation: CASARDSVSGNTIYF.

The sample holds a few counts of this clone. The chain employs TRBV7-9 and TRBJ2-1; 9 nucleotides match TRBD2. V gave up 5 bases and J gave up 7 bases; unmatched junction bases: 9. Looked up from germline, CDR1 is SEHNR and CDR2 is FQNEAQ (reference sequence). The CDR3 sequence is 15 residues long. CDR3 amino acids: CASSLLAGRYNEQFF. CDR3 DNA sequence: TGTGCCAGCAGCCTTCTAGCGGGGCGTTATAATGAGCAGTTCTTC.

The chain links TRBV9 to TRBJ2-2; D is unclear. Per germline, CDR1 SGDLS and CDR2 YYNGEE. V lost 3 bases and J lost 0, with 9 bases in between. The CDR3 loop spans 15 amino acids. The CDR3 coding sequence is TGTGCCAGCAGCGAGGAGAACGCGAACACCGGGGAGCTGTTTTTT. Amino acid sequence: CASSEENANTGELFF. Variable domain in full (rest from reference TRBV9 and TRBJ2-2): DSGVTQTPKHLITATGQRVTLRCSPRSGDLSVYWYQQSLDQGLQFLIQYYNGEERAKGNILERFSAQQFPDLHSELNLSSLELGDSALYFCASSEENANTGELFFGEGSRLTVL.

The chain joins TRBV5-4 to TRBJ2-5; no clear D. The CDR3 sequence is 15 residues long. The germline V and J ends were trimmed by 6 bases and 2 bases, with 17 bases remaining between them. Per the germline V gene, CDR1 is SGHNT and CDR2 is YYREEE (reference sequence). The CDR3 spells CASTSVGYPQETQYF. The DNA for the CDR3 is TGTGCCAGCACCTCGGTGGGCTACCCGCAAGAGACCCAGTACTTC.

The chain carries TRBV4-2 and TRBJ2-7; 10 nucleotides agree with TRBD1. This CDR3 contains 16 residues. The germline V gene encodes CDR1 LGHNA and CDR2 YNFKEQ. Unmatched junction bases numbered 9, after V lost 1 base and J lost 6 bases. CDR3 nucleotide sequence: TGTGCCAGCAGCCAAGGGCCAGGGACAGGGGAAGGCGAGCAGTACTTC. Its protein product is CASSQGPGTGEGEQYF.

The rearrangement uses TRBV6-5 and TRBJ2-3, with TRBD1 identical over 8 bases. The CDR3 consists of 15 residues. Germline CDR1 reads MNHEY; CDR2 reads SVGAGI. Unmatched junction bases numbered 4, after V lost 5 bases and J lost 0 bases. DNA for the CDR3: TGTGCCAGCAGTCCCCGGGACAGGAGCACAGATACGCAGTATTTT. This gives the protein CASSPRDRSTDTQYF.

This clone was seen just once. The CDR3 coding sequence is TGTGCCATCACGGCGGGTCTCACAGATACGCAGTATTTT. This codes for CAITAGLTDTQYF. The rearrangement links TRBV10-3 to TRBJ2-3; weak D call: TRBD2 (5 bases). The length of the CDR3 is 13 residues. CDR1 and CDR2 (germline): ENHRY, SYGVKD. V lost 7 bases and J 2 bases, leaving 10 bases between the germline ends.

V and J are TRBV2 and TRBJ2-5; D is unresolved. Trimming removed 6 bases at V and 2 bases at J, with 13 bases between. Germline CDR1 and CDR2: SNHLY and FYNNEI. CDR3 length: 14 amino acids. Here the CDR3 DNA reads TGTGCCAGCAGCTTCCTTCTAGGACAAGAGACCCAGTACTTC. Its translation: CASSFLLGQETQYF.

The chain uses TRBV7-9 and TRBJ2-7; no clear D. Germline V gene sequence: CDR1 SEHNR, CDR2 FQNEAQ (reference sequence). CDR3 length: 13 amino acids. V lost 5 bases and J 1 base, leaving 9 bases between the germline ends. Here the CDR3 reads CASSPISSYEQYF. As DNA, the CDR3 is TGTGCCAGCAGCCCTATTAGTTCCTACGAGCAGTACTTC.

This chain uses TRBV13 with TRBJ2-3; D perhaps matches TRBD2 (6 bases). The germline gives CDR1 PRHDT, CDR2 FYEKMQ (reference sequence). V was trimmed by 3 bases and J by 7 bases, leaving 11 bases between them. The CDR3 extends over 13 amino acids. The CDR3, as DNA: TGTGCCAGCAGCTTGGAGGGACTTCATACGCAGTATTTT. The encoded protein is CASSLEGLHTQYF.